This T cell receptor (beta chain) was captured by sequencing in a study of T cell repertoires in cytomegalovirus infection. Whole-study context: CMV infection and matching HLA type were both indicated by public TCR beta signatures. Study-wide results and limits: The ex vivo response was dominated by HLA-C-restricted CMV-specific TCR beta clonotypes. Pooled public TCR beta family frequency picked out CMV carriers with the relevant HLA.

The table lists this clonotype with many counts. What it binds is not known. MiXCR, run by TCRdb on the reads, gives a single entry per CDR3 protein. The sample gives 600,000 to 700,000 distinct CDR3 sequences, around 32% of which show up once; roughly 18% is in the top ten. The ends were cut back, 1 base at V and 4 bases at J, with 7 bases in the middle. CDR1 is SGHTA, CDR2 FQGNSA, per germline. The CDR3 is 14 residues long. The sequence derives from a human donor in good health (CMV status not recorded). Some clones in this sample may be carry-over from other donors' samples. The specimen was cultured PBMCs, collected from culture after CMV antigen stimulation. The chain recombines TRBV7-2 with TRBJ2-2; no clear D gene. CDR3 DNA: TGTGCCAGCAGCTTAGACTGGACCACCGGGGAGCTGTTTTTT. It specifies CASSLDWTTGELFF.